This T cell receptor beta chain was identified during a study of control samples from healthy donors and cancer patients. The data were produced by immunoSEQ multiplex PCR, yet TCRdb's version contains in-frame clones alone and is incomplete. The sample has about 170,000 clones, 90% to 95% seen once. The CDR3 is 17 amino acids. V was clipped by 2 bases and J by 0 bases; unmatched bases: 10. Germline V gives CDR1 MDHEN, CDR2 SYDVKM. The specimen was blood. The sequence came from a woman between 25 and 40 years old in good health. This chain connects TRBV28 to TRBJ2-7; 7 bases are a match to TRBD1. The CDR3 DNA reads as TGTGCCAGCAGTTTAATCCCCTCGACAGGGAGCTCCTACGAGCAGTACTTC. This encodes CASSLIPSTGSSYEQYF.